Each of the 17 T cell receptor beta chains below was sequenced from the same sample in a study of blood T cell repertoires in COVID-19. Some clones are missing from TCRdb's copy, which holds only in-frame ones; the method was immunoSEQ multiplex PCR. Counted here are almost 250,000 clones, around 89% occurring once; the ten biggest clones make up approximately 4.1%. The specimen sequenced was PBMCs or T cells enriched from blood (not recorded which). The receptors were gathered from a woman in her twenties or thirties who had recovered from COVID-19.

V is TRBV24-1 and J is TRBJ1-5; no reliable D call. CDR1 and CDR2 from the germline V gene are KGHDR and SFDVKD. The V end was cut by 5 bases, the J end by 0 bases, with 4 bases between. The CDR3 contains 13 residues. CDR3 protein: CATSVNSNQPQHF. CDR3 sequence (DNA): TGTGCCACCAGTGTAAATAGCAATCAGCCCCAGCATTTT.

This chain connects TRBV3-1 (or the pseudogene TRBV3-2) to TRBJ2-7, with D maybe TRBD2 (6 bases). Trimming pared 0 bases from V and 5 bases from J, leaving 8 bases between. Germline V gene data show CDR1 as LGHDT and CDR2 as YNNKEL (reference sequence). This CDR3 has 13 amino acids. CDR3 in DNA: TGTGCCAGCAGCCAAGACGCGGGGAACGAGCAGTACTTC. Its protein is CASSQDAGNEQYF.

The chain couples TRBV28 to TRBJ2-2, with TRBD2 matching 9 bases. The germline gives CDR1 MDHEN, CDR2 SYDVKM. V lost 5 bases to trimming and J lost 3 bases; unmatched junction nucleotides: 16. There are 19 residues in the CDR3. The CDR3 DNA reads TGTGCCAGCAGTACCGGGGCTAGCGGGGTAACCCGACACACCGGGGAGCTGTTTTTT. Protein: CASSTGASGVTRHTGELFF.

This clone was recorded once. The chain combines TRBV28 with TRBJ1-1; 11 nucleotides align to TRBD1. This CDR3 comprises 16 residues. The J segment lost 3 bases and the V segment lost 3 bases, leaving 6 bases of the junction unmatched. CDR1 and CDR2 from the germline V gene are MDHEN and SYDVKM. CDR3 sequence: CASSFVDRGPYTEAFF. CDR3 coding DNA: TGTGCCAGCAGTTTCGTGGACAGGGGGCCTTACACTGAAGCTTTCTTT.

This chain joins TRBV29-1 and TRBJ2-5; D possibly corresponds to TRBD2 (6 bases). Germline assignment: CDR1 SQVTM and CDR2 ANQGSEA. The CDR3 covers 13 residues. V gave up 6 bases and J gave up 3 bases, with 14 bases separating them. The CDR3 reads CSVDPLAEETQYF. Here the CDR3 DNA reads TGCAGCGTCGACCCACTAGCAGAAGAGACCCAGTACTTC.

The chain has TRBV11-2 and TRBJ2-1, with TRBD2 matching over 13 bases. The germline V gene encodes CDR1 SGHAT and CDR2 FQNNGV. The CDR3 sequence is 18 residues long. V shed 6 bases, J shed 8 bases, and the junction held 16 bases outside the gene matches. CDR3 in DNA: TGTGCCAGCAGTCCCCGGGGACTAGCGGGATCGGGGGATGATGAGCAGTTCTTC. Translated: CASSPRGLAGSGDDEQFF.

The chain links TRBV11-1 to TRBJ2-6; tentative D call: TRBD1 (5 bases). CDR1 SGHAT and CDR2 FQDESV come from the germline V gene (reference sequence). The CDR3 contains 13 residues. CDR3 region: CATDSSGANVLTF. For the CDR3, the DNA is TGTGCAACTGACAGCTCTGGGGCCAACGTCCTGACTTTC.

The chain links TRBV14 to TRBJ1-2; perhaps TRBD1 as D (5 bases). The V end was cut by 0 bases, the J end by 7 bases, with 12 bases between. This CDR3 region has 14 residues. The germline gives CDR1 SGHDN, CDR2 FVKESK. Here the CDR3 reads CASSQDPTDRGYTF. The CDR3 DNA reads as TGTGCCAGCAGCCAAGATCCGACAGATCGTGGCTACACCTTC.

The rearrangement links TRBV5-5 to TRBJ1-6; 9 positions match TRBD1. Germline loops: CDR1 SGHKS, CDR2 YYEKEE (reference sequence). The CDR3 runs to 15 residues. V was pared by 4 bases and J by 9 bases, with 8 bases of the junction left unmatched. In DNA, the CDR3 is TGTGCCAGCAGCAAGACAGGGGGGGATGGTTCACCCCTCCACTTT. Translation: CASSKTGGDGSPLHF.

The chain combines TRBV7-2 with TRBJ1-6, with D hard to call. The CDR3 covers 15 residues. The ends were cut back, 2 bases at V and 5 bases at J, with 10 bases in the middle. CDR1 and CDR2 (germline): SGHTA, FQGNSA. The CDR3 is CASSLRVGDNSPLHF. As DNA, the CDR3 is TGTGCCAGCAGCTTACGGGTCGGGGATAATTCACCCCTCCACTTT. Full variable domain (outside the CDR3, taken from reference TRBV7-2 and TRBJ1-6): GAGVSQSPSNKVTEKGKDVELRCDPISGHTALYWYRQSLGQGLEFLIYFQGNSAPDKSGLPSDRFSAERTGGSVSTLTIQRTQQEDSAVYLCASSLRVGDNSPLHFGNGTRLTVT.

This chain uses TRBV27 with TRBJ1-1; tentatively, D is TRBD1 (5 bases). This CDR3 region has 14 residues. V was pared by 2 bases and J by 5 bases, with 12 bases between. The germline V gene has CDR1 MNHEY and CDR2 SMNVEV (reference sequence). The CDR3 DNA follows: TGTGCCAGCAGTTTAAGGAGGGGAAATACTGAAGCTTTCTTT. As protein: CASSLRRGNTEAFF.

This chain joins TRBV28 and TRBJ1-1; no definite D call. Germline values: CDR1 MDHEN, CDR2 SYDVKM. The CDR3 is 18 amino acids. Trimming removed 4 bases at V and 5 bases at J, with 26 bases between. In DNA form, the CDR3 reads TGTGCCAGCAGTTCCGGAGGTTTACAGCTCAGGCGAGGTACTGAAGCTTTCTTT. Its protein product is CASSSGGLQLRRGTEAFF.

The V call is TRBV19, the J call TRBJ1-3; tentatively, D is TRBD1 (5 bases). With 7 bases removed from V and 4 bases from J, the gap between germline ends came to 14 bases. The CDR3 totals 14 residues. Germline CDR1 and CDR2: LNHDA and SQIVND (reference sequence). CDR3 sequence: CASTRGAPGNTIYF. DNA of the CDR3: TGTGCCAGTACTCGCGGGGCGCCGGGAAACACCATATATTTT.

The chain is built from TRBV20-1 and TRBJ2-7; weak D call: TRBD2 (6 bases). CDR1 is DFQATT and CDR2 is SNEGSKA in the germline V gene (reference sequence). Trimming took off 6 bases at V and 1 base at J, with 19 bases between the two ends. The CDR3 runs to 15 residues. The CDR3: CSASSSMEGSYEQYF. In DNA form, the CDR3 reads TGCAGTGCCAGTTCTTCGATGGAGGGTTCCTACGAGCAGTACTTC.

The genes are TRBV29-1 and TRBJ1-1; 10 bases are shared with TRBD1. J gave up 6 bases and V 4 bases, and 5 bases lay outside the gene matches. CDR1 is SQVTM and CDR2 is ANQGSEA in the germline V gene. CDR3 length equals 13 residues. This CDR3 is CSVAGTGASEAFF. The CDR3 nucleotides are TGCAGCGTTGCCGGGACAGGGGCCTCTGAAGCTTTCTTT.

The chain combines TRBV7-2 with TRBJ2-5; 11 bases align to TRBD2. With 5 bases clipped from V and 5 bases from J, the junction kept 16 bases outside the gene matches. CDR3 length: 18 amino acids. Germline-derived CDR1 and CDR2 are SGHTA and FQGNSA. The CDR3 here is CASSPNPFTSGSPETQYF. CDR3 in DNA: TGTGCCAGCAGCCCGAACCCGTTCACTAGCGGGAGTCCTGAGACCCAGTACTTC.

V and J are TRBV19 and TRBJ2-1; TRBD2 matches 9 bases. J was trimmed by 7 bases and V by 5 bases; bases with no gene match: 12. The CDR3 sequence is 16 residues long. Germline V gene lookup returns CDR1 LNHDA and CDR2 SQIVND (reference sequence). DNA of the CDR3: TGTGCCAGTAGTTTCCCGGGACTAGCTTTGAGTAATGAGCAGTTCTTC. As protein: CASSFPGLALSNEQFF.